These T cell receptor beta chains were read from a single sample in a study of CD8 T cells in Susac syndrome. TCRdb recomputed calls from the immunoSEQ multiplex PCR reads with MiXCR, one row per CDR3 protein. The sample yields about 150,000 distinct CDR3 sequences, around 95% seen once. The material sequenced was CD4+ T cells from PBMCs. The receptors originated from a human donor with Susac syndrome. CDR3s include the opening cysteine and the closing phenylalanine or tryptophan.

J: TRBJ2-5; V: TRBV5-6; CDR3: CASRRRWQETQYF
J: TRBJ1-6; V: TRBV6-5; CDR3: CASTQAGVGSPLHF
J: TRBJ2-2; V: TRBV29-1; CDR3: CSAGDRATNTGELFF
J: TRBJ2-1; V: TRBV5-1; CDR3: CASSLRGGDQNEQFF
J: TRBJ2-7; V: TRBV12-3/TRBV12-4; CDR3: CASTIDNSYEQYF
J: TRBJ1-1; V: TRBV29-1; CDR3: CSVGGQAAFF
J: TRBJ2-1; V: TRBV19; CDR3: CASSISTSGGYNEQFF
J: TRBJ2-5; V: TRBV25-1; CDR3: CASRKSGGEETQYF
J: TRBJ1-1; V: TRBV3-1; CDR3: CASSQRGAEAFF
J: TRBJ2-3; V: TRBV20-1; CDR3: CSARGWDNTDTQFF
J: TRBJ2-7; V: TRBV12-3/TRBV12-4; CDR3: CASSKIRDSSYEQYF
J: TRBJ1-1; V: TRBV6-1; CDR3: CASSALDSMNTEAFF
J: TRBJ2-2; V: TRBV6-2/TRBV6-3; CDR3: CASSSATGAPPGELFF
J: TRBJ2-7; V: TRBV19; CDR3: CASSTGTGVYEQYF
J: TRBJ1-2; V: TRBV25-1; CDR3: CASSELGVDSTLYGYTF
J: TRBJ1-1; V: TRBV5-1; CDR3: CASSLVQGMNTEAFF
J: TRBJ2-7; V: TRBV29-1; CDR3: CSVEGYSYEQYF
J: TRBJ2-7; V: TRBV14; CDR3: CASSQEGEQYF
J: TRBJ1-3; V: TRBV3-1; CDR3: CASSRGGSGNTIYF
J: TRBJ2-5; V: TRBV9; CDR3: CASSLGTKETQYF
J: TRBJ1-1; V: TRBV18; CDR3: CASSLKGDTEAFF
J: TRBJ1-4; V: TRBV3-1; CDR3: CASSQVGAGAELFF
J: TRBJ1-1; V: TRBV12-3/TRBV12-4; CDR3: CASSFGGIRGEAFF
J: TRBJ2-1; V: TRBV9; CDR3: CASRPGGSGGDNEQFF
J: TRBJ2-3; V: TRBV13; CDR3: CASRTGGRADTQYF
J: TRBJ2-5; V: TRBV6-5; CDR3: CASSPGGLGTQYF
J: TRBJ1-4; V: TRBV12-3/TRBV12-4; CDR3: CASSTGTANEKLFF
J: TRBJ1-1; V: TRBV7-2; CDR3: CASSAPRGGTGSEAFF
J: TRBJ1-2; V: TRBV18; CDR3: CASSPGRANYGYTF
J: TRBJ2-3; V: TRBV12-2; CDR3: CASRLGDKALDTQYF
J: TRBJ2-1; V: TRBV25-1; CDR3: CASSEVGSAGEQFF
J: TRBJ2-7; V: TRBV2; CDR3: CASSAPGTGTYEQYF
J: TRBJ2-2; V: TRBV11-1; CDR3: CASSPRLAGLTGELFF